These 14 T cell receptor beta chains originate from one sample sequenced in a study of chemoradiotherapy in HPV16-positive cancers. Using immunoSEQ multiplex PCR, the repertoire was profiled, and TCRdb retains in-frame clones only, with some absent. The data show approximately 13,000 clones, 55% to 75% seen once. The specimen was obtained from a patient who underwent chemoradiotherapy. The receptors stem from a human donor with HPV-associated anogenital cancer.

The CDR3 loop is CASREARTVYGYTF. The DNA of the CDR3 is TGTGCCAGCAGAGAGGCTCGGACAGTCTATGGCTACACCTTC. The chain uses TRBV28 and TRBJ1-2; tentatively, D is TRBD1 (6 bases). CDR1 and CDR2 from the germline V gene are MDHEN and SYDVKM. This CDR3 has 14 residues. V was shortened by 6 bases and J by 4 bases, with 15 bases between the two germline ends.

The CDR3 is CASSVDRAEETQYF. The CDR3, as DNA: TGCGCCAGCAGCGTGGACAGGGCAGAGGAGACCCAGTACTTC. The rearrangement joins TRBV5-1 to TRBJ2-5, with 8 bases aligning to TRBD1. The length of the CDR3 is 14 residues. Looked up from germline, CDR1 is SGHRS and CDR2 is YFSETQ. J was trimmed by 5 bases and V by 4 bases; bases with no gene match: 7. The whole variable domain, filled in from reference TRBV5-1 and TRBJ2-5, reads KAGVTQTPRYLIKTRGQQVTLSCSPISGHRSVSWYQQTPGQGLQFLFEYFSETQRNKGNFPGRFSGRQFSNSRSEMNVSTLELGDSALYLCASSVDRAEETQYFGPGTRLLVL.

The V call is TRBV7-9, the J call TRBJ2-2; a possible D gene is TRBD2 (5 bases). This CDR3 has 17 amino acids. The germline V gene encodes CDR1 SEHNR and CDR2 FQNEAQ (reference sequence). The V and J ends lost 6 bases and 0 bases respectively, with 17 bases between them. The CDR3 loop reads CASRRPDSFANTGELFF. In nucleotides, the CDR3 is TGTGCCAGCAGACGGCCGGACTCGTTCGCGAACACCGGGGAGCTGTTTTTT.

V is TRBV11-2 and J is TRBJ1-4; D unclear. Germline lookup yields CDR1 SGHAT and CDR2 FQNNGV. V lost 8 bases, J lost 0 bases, and 13 bases lay in between. The CDR3 contains 15 residues. The CDR3: CASGKAAATNEKLFF. The DNA for the CDR3 is TGTGCCAGCGGGAAAGCAGCTGCAACTAATGAAAAACTGTTTTTT.

The chain joins TRBV6-1 to TRBJ2-7, with D perhaps being TRBD1 or TRBD2 (5 bases each). CDR1 and CDR2 (germline): MNHNS, SASEGT. Trimming cost V 2 bases and J 4 bases, with 15 bases left between them. The CDR3 spans 15 residues. Here the CDR3 DNA reads TGTGCCAGCAGTGAATGGGGGTTTGGGGATTACGAGCAGTACTTC. Translated: CASSEWGFGDYEQYF.

The gene calls are TRBV7-2 and TRBJ1-2; tentatively, D is TRBD1 (6 bases). Germline V gene lookup returns CDR1 SGHTA and CDR2 FQGNSA. Trimming cost V 1 base and J 10 bases, with 13 bases left between them. CDR3 length: 13 amino acids. CDR3 sequence (DNA): TGTGCCAGCAGCTTAGGAGGGAGGGGGGACTACACCTTC. Translation: CASSLGGRGDYTF.

The genes are TRBV7-2 and TRBJ1-6; D is unresolved. Trimming took off 2 bases at V and 8 bases at J, with 22 bases between the two ends. Germline assignment: CDR1 SGHTA and CDR2 FQGNSA. The CDR3 runs to 18 residues. In DNA, the CDR3 is TGTGCCAGCAGCTTAATTTTTTCTTTTGGGGTGCTCGATTCACCCCTCCACTTT. Translation: CASSLIFSFGVLDSPLHF.

This clone appeared a single time. The chain carries TRBV6-1 and TRBJ1-2; no firm D call. This CDR3 spans 11 amino acids. Trimming shortened V by 5 bases and J by 8 bases, and 9 bases separated the two germline ends. Germline CDR1 MNHNS, CDR2 SASEGT. The chain's CDR3 is CASSTVRGYTF. The CDR3 bases are TGTGCCAGCAGTACCGTAAGGGGCTACACCTTC.

This clone was picked up one time. V usage is TRBV9 and J usage is TRBJ2-5; 11 bases are a match to TRBD1. The CDR3 length is 17 residues. The germline gives CDR1 SGDLS, CDR2 YYNGEE. The trim removed 3 bases at V and 4 bases at J, leaving 11 bases unmatched. CDR3 loop: CASSARPGTGGRETQYF. The CDR3 DNA follows: TGTGCCAGCAGCGCGAGACCCGGGACAGGGGGTCGAGAGACCCAGTACTTC.

The V call is TRBV7-2, the J call TRBJ1-1; TRBD1 is a possible D gene (6 bases). CDR3 length equals 14 residues. Per germline, CDR1 SGHTA and CDR2 FQGNSA. Trimming cost V 1 base and J 2 bases, with 8 bases left between them. The CDR3 coding sequence is TGTGCCAGCAGCTTAGGGACAGATAACACTGAAGCTTTCTTT. It translates to CASSLGTDNTEAFF.

The chain couples TRBV4-2 to TRBJ1-3; D possibly corresponds to TRBD1 (6 bases). Germline V gene data show CDR1 as LGHNA and CDR2 as YNFKEQ. The CDR3 sequence is 17 residues long. Trimming removed 4 bases at V and 0 bases at J, with 16 bases between. The CDR3 spells CASSPETRQDSGNTIYF. The CDR3 DNA reads as TGTGCCAGCAGCCCCGAAACCCGACAGGACTCTGGAAACACCATATATTTT.

This clone was observed once. The V gene is TRBV14, the J gene TRBJ2-7, with TRBD1 matching over 9 bases. J gave up 4 bases and V 3 bases, and 13 bases lay outside the gene matches. The CDR3 is 17 amino acids. Germline loops: CDR1 SGHDN, CDR2 FVKESK. Written as DNA, the CDR3 is TGTGCCAGCAGCCACCACTCCTTAGACAGGGGGGGGTACGAGCAGTACTTC. Translation gives CASSHHSLDRGGYEQYF.

This clone was seen just once. The chain recombines TRBV9 with TRBJ2-2, with D possibly being TRBD1 or TRBD2 (7 bases each). Trimming cost V 4 bases and J 4 bases, with 17 bases left between them. CDR1 and CDR2 from the germline V gene are SGDLS and YYNGEE. This CDR3 has 16 amino acids. CDR3: CASSPRQGGGTGELFF. CDR3 in DNA: TGTGCCAGCAGCCCTCGACAGGGAGGGGGCACCGGGGAGCTGTTTTTT.

The CDR3 DNA is TGTGCCAGCTCACAGGGGGCGAACACCGGGGAGCTGTTTTTT. Amino acid sequence: CASSQGANTGELFF. The chain has TRBV2 and TRBJ2-2, with 8 bases matching TRBD1. Per the germline V gene, CDR1 is SNHLY and CDR2 is FYNNEI. V gave up 8 bases and J gave up 0 bases; unmatched junction bases: 2. The length of the CDR3 is 14 residues.